The T cell receptor beta chain under discussion was sequenced for a study of CD8+ T cells in alopecia areata. At the level of the study: In an open-label trial, patients got 5 to 10 mg tofacitinib twice daily. Notes on the study in general: When scalp samples are sequenced, resident alphabeta T cells of normal skin are also captured. Elevated clonality characterized lesional scalp relative to normal scalp, particularly in alopecia totalis/universalis.

CDR3 length: 14 amino acids. Germline CDR1 and CDR2: SEHNR and FQNEAQ (reference sequence). J gave up 2 bases and V 5 bases, and 3 bases lay outside the gene matches. Cell sorting was applied to PBMCs, and CD4+ and CD8+ T cells were collected. Regarding this clone: Its antigen is not known.

RNA was extracted and reverse transcribed into cDNA as the sequencing template. Only in-frame clones appear in the TCRdb table, and some are missing; sequencing was by immunoSEQ multiplex PCR. The data hold some 56,000 clones, with 95% to 97% observed a single time. This clonotype was sampled from a human donor with alopecia areata. This specimen consisted of CD8+ T cells sorted from blood, obtained at week 0. The gene calls are TRBV7-9 and TRBJ1-5; 7 nucleotides match TRBD1. CDR3 nucleotide sequence: TGTGCCAGCAGCCGGACAGGCGGCAATCAGCCCCAGCATTTT. It yields the protein CASSRTGGNQPQHF.